The clone carrying this T cell receptor (beta chain) came up once. The data originate from a study of CD8 T cells in Susac syndrome. Negative magnetic isolation gave CD8+ and CD4+ cells; FACS enriched CD8+ TEMRA. This CDR3 has 15 residues. The V gene lost 1 base and the J gene lost 1 base, with 8 bases spanning the gap. Roughly 0.45 to 1 ug RNA was reverse transcribed with random hexamers. A single record per CDR3 protein comes from TCRdb applying MiXCR to the immunoSEQ multiplex PCR reads. Seen here are 180,000 or so distinct CDR3 sequences, roughly 95% observed once, and the top ten hold around 0.093%.

This clonotype originated in a human donor with multiple sclerosis. V usage is TRBV12-3 or TRBV12-4 and J usage is TRBJ2-4; TRBD2 is a possible D gene (5 bases). The sequencing sample was made of CD4+ T cells from PBMCs. DNA for the CDR3: TGTGCCAGCAGTTTAGGGGCTAGCGCCAAAAACATTCAGTACTTC. Translated, it gives CASSLGASAKNIQYF.